The clone carrying this T cell receptor (beta chain) appeared a few times. The antigen is not known. This sample was taken from a study of CD8 T cells in ankylosing spondylitis. Study-wide findings and caveats: A motif in TCR beta, a set of eight or nine highly homologous variants, appeared characteristic of ankylosing spondylitis blood.

V lost 6 bases, J lost 4 bases, and 18 bases lay in between. Germline values: CDR1 ENHRY, CDR2 SYGVKD. The CDR3 is made up of 15 amino acids. Library preparation for TCR beta used quantitative 5'-RACE with molecular barcodes. TCRdb reanalysed the 5' RACE reads using MiXCR and keeps one entry per CDR3 protein. The sample consists of under 170,000 distinct CDR3 sequences, roughly 44% of them appearing once. The rearrangement joins TRBV10-3 to TRBJ1-2; D is possibly TRBD1 (5 bases). Sequencing was performed on synovial fluid, either unsorted or a sorted T cell fraction (not recorded which). This receptor was taken from a male donor with ankylosing spondylitis. DNA for the CDR3: TGTGCCATCAGGGCCGGACACCTATCCAGCTATGGCTACACCTTC. Its protein product is CAIRAGHLSSYGYTF.